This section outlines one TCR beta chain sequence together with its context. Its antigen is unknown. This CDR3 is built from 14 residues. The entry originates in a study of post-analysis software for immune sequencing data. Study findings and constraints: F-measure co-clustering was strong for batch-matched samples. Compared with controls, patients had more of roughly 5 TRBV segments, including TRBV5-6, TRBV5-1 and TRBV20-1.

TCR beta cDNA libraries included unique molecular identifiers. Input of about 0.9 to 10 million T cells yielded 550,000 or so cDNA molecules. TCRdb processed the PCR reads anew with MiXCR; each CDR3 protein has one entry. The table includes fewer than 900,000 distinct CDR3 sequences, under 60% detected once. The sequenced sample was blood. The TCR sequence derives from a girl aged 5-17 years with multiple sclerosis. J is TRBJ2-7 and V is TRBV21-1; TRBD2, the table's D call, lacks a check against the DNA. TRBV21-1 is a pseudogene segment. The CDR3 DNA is TGTGCCAGCAGTAAAGGGACTACATCCTACGAGCAGTACTTC. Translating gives CASSKGTTSYEQYF.